The 14 T cell receptor beta chains listed next were all sequenced from one sample in a study of cytomegalovirus exposure and HLA in healthy donors. A multiplex PCR was run with 60 Vbeta primers and 13 Jbeta primers. Generated by immunoSEQ multiplex PCR, the TCRdb table keeps only in-frame clones and is missing some. The data show about 110,000 clones, around four fifths seen once. Material for sequencing was PBMCs. All receptors derive from a woman aged 60-75 years in good health and CMV-seropositive.

The chain carries TRBV7-6 and TRBJ2-2; D possibly corresponds to TRBD1 (6 bases). V was shortened by 1 base and J by 4 bases, with 7 bases between the two germline ends. CDR3 length equals 14 residues. CDR1 and CDR2 from the germline V gene are SGHVS and FNYEAQ. CDR3 in DNA: TGTGCCAGCAGCTTAGAAGGGGGCACCGGGGAGCTGTTTTTT. This encodes CASSLEGGTGELFF.

This clone was detected a few times. The V gene is TRBV6-1, the J gene TRBJ2-6, with D unresolved. Germline V gene sequence: CDR1 MNHNS, CDR2 SASEGT. The CDR3 length is 13 residues. V lost 6 bases and J lost 0, with 3 bases in between. CDR3 in DNA: TGTGCCAGCAGGCGCTCTGGGGCCAACGTCCTGACTTTC. Its translation is CASRRSGANVLTF.

In the case of this clone: The sample contains more than one DNA sequence encoding this CDR3. The chain has TRBV18 and TRBJ1-1, with TRBD1 identical over 7 bases. Germline V gene lookup returns CDR1 KGHSH and CDR2 LQKENI. The CDR3 sequence is 15 residues long. V lost 6 bases and J lost 1; bases outside the gene matches: 8. The CDR3 DNA reads TGTGCCAGCTCCCCGAGACAGGGCCAGAACACTGAAGCTTTCTTT. Protein: CASSPRQGQNTEAFF.

This chain links TRBV11-2 with TRBJ2-5; D is undetermined. Germline V gives CDR1 SGHAT, CDR2 FQNNGV. The CDR3 runs to 13 residues. The germline V and J ends were trimmed by 5 bases and 5 bases, with 12 bases remaining between them. The CDR3 loop reads CASSPAQAETQYF. In DNA form, the CDR3 reads TGTGCCAGCAGCCCTGCCCAGGCGGAGACCCAGTACTTC. The full variable domain, rest sourced from reference TRBV11-2 and TRBJ2-5, is EAGVAQSPRYKIIEKRQSVAFWCNPISGHATLYWYQQILGQGPKLLIQFQNNGVVDDSQLPKDRFSAERLKGVDSTLKIQPAKLEDSAVYLCASSPAQAETQYFGPGTRLLVL.

V and J are TRBV4-1 and TRBJ2-2, with 12 bases that match TRBD2. J gave up 2 bases and V 4 bases, and 11 bases lay outside the gene matches. This CDR3 is 19 amino acids long. CDR1 and CDR2 (germline): MGHRA, YSYEKL. CDR3 nucleotides: TGCGCCAGCAGCCGGCGGCTAGCGGGAGGGACCGAAAACACCGGGGAGCTGTTTTTT. Amino acid sequence: CASSRRLAGGTENTGELFF.

CDR3 DNA sequence: TGTGCCAGCCGGAACAGGGGGCTCAATGAGCAGTTCTTC. This codes for CASRNRGLNEQFF. The chain recombines TRBV27 with TRBJ2-1, with TRBD1 matching 9 bases. V was clipped by 8 bases and J by 6 bases; unmatched bases: 5. The CDR3 sequence is 13 residues long. Looked up from germline, CDR1 is MNHEY and CDR2 is SMNVEV (reference sequence).

The chain uses TRBV9 and TRBJ2-1, with D unresolved. This CDR3 region has 15 residues. Between the trimmed V and J ends, which lost 4 bases and 6 bases, there was a span of 17 bases. Germline V lookup: CDR1 SGDLS, CDR2 YYNGEE. The CDR3 DNA follows: TGTGCCAGCAGCATCGGATCCACCAGACTCAATGAGCAGTTCTTC. It encodes CASSIGSTRLNEQFF.

Note on this clone: The limits of the CDR3 on the DNA are not certain, so only TCRdb's listed CDR3 is given. The chain carries TRBV29-1 and TRBJ2-3; the table's TRBD1 call for D was not verified on the DNA. Germline CDR1 is SQVTM and CDR2 is ANQGSEA. Both ends counted, the CDR3 spans 13 residues. Here the CDR3 reads CSVGKGAGDTRYF.

The chain links TRBV6-5 to TRBJ2-7, with 7 bases aligning to TRBD2. Trimming at V came to 4 bases and at J to 2 bases, leaving 8 bases not matched to a gene. This CDR3 region has 15 residues. Germline lookup yields CDR1 MNHEY and CDR2 SVGAGI. This chain's CDR3 is CASSSGEGPAYEQYF. CDR3 in DNA: TGTGCCAGCAGTTCGGGGGAGGGTCCCGCCTACGAGCAGTACTTC.

The chain links TRBV28 to TRBJ2-5, with TRBD1 matching over 12 bases. There are 16 residues in the CDR3. V shed 0 bases and J 5 bases; nucleotides not matched to a gene: 4. The V gene's germline CDR1 is MDHEN and CDR2 SYDVKM. The CDR3 reads CASSLWGQGARETQYF. CDR3 DNA sequence: TGTGCCAGCAGTTTATGGGGACAGGGGGCGCGGGAGACCCAGTACTTC.

This clone came up once. The chain uses TRBV5-1 and TRBJ2-3, with D possibly being TRBD2 (5 bases). The V gene's germline CDR1 is SGHRS and CDR2 YFSETQ. This CDR3 spans 16 amino acids. V lost 3 bases and J lost 2, with 16 bases in between. The CDR3 sequence: CASSWRVGPVTDTQYF. The CDR3, as DNA: TGCGCCAGCAGCTGGCGGGTCGGGCCCGTCACAGATACGCAGTATTTT.

V gene TRBV28 combines with J gene TRBJ1-3; D unclear. Trimming cost V 2 bases and J 2 bases, with 7 bases left between them. Germline V gives CDR1 MDHEN, CDR2 SYDVKM. CDR3 length: 14 residues. The CDR3 protein is CASSLERAGNTIYF. The CDR3 nucleotides are TGTGCCAGCAGTTTAGAGAGGGCTGGAAACACCATATATTTT.

This clone was detected once. The chain joins TRBV19 to TRBJ1-5; D not certain. The V end lost 5 bases, the J end lost 6 bases, and 14 bases lay between the germline ends. The length of the CDR3 is 14 residues. Germline lookup yields CDR1 LNHDA and CDR2 SQIVND (reference sequence). CDR3 bases: TGTGCCAGTAGTCCTAGCTGGGTGGCTCAGCCCCAGCATTTT. It encodes CASSPSWVAQPQHF. The whole variable domain, remainder taken from reference TRBV19 and TRBJ1-5, is DGGITQSPKYLFRKEGQNVTLSCEQNLNHDAMYWYRQDPGQGLRLIYYSQIVNDFQKGDIAEGYSVSREKKESFPLTVTSAQKNPTAFYLCASSPSWVAQPQHFGDGTRLSIL.

This clone was counted between two and nine times. V usage is TRBV2 and J usage is TRBJ2-4; 8 bases are a match to TRBD2. The CDR3 runs to 15 residues. Germline V gives CDR1 SNHLY, CDR2 FYNNEI. The junction had 10 bases not matched to a gene; V was cut back by 8 bases and J by 4 bases. CDR3 DNA: TGTGCCAGCCAGGTCGGAACTAGCGGAAAAAACATTCAGTACTTC. Protein: CASQVGTSGKNIQYF.